This entry lists 9 T cell receptor beta chains sequenced from one sample in a study of control samples from healthy donors and cancer patients. Repertoires were generated with immunoSEQ multiplex PCR, while TCRdb's copy carries only in-frame clones and drops some. The sample has around 160,000 clones, approximately 93% seen once. The sequenced material came from blood. Every receptor here comes from a man between 18 and 29 years old in good health.

The chain couples TRBV27 to TRBJ1-2; maybe TRBD1 (5 bases). In germline, CDR1 is MNHEY, CDR2 SMNVEV (reference sequence). V was shortened by 2 bases and J by 4 bases, with 8 bases between the two germline ends. The CDR3 is 13 residues long. The DNA for the CDR3 is TGTGCCAGCAGTTTAGGGGGAGCCTATGGCTACACCTTC. Encoded protein: CASSLGGAYGYTF.

CDR3 loop: CASSAAVREQFF. CDR3 coding DNA: TGTGCCAGCAGCGCGGCAGTTAGGGAGCAGTTCTTC. J is TRBJ2-1 and V is TRBV5-6; no clear D. The germline V gene encodes CDR1 SGHDT and CDR2 YYEEEE. V lost 4 bases and J lost 10, with 12 bases in between. The CDR3 spans 12 residues.

The chain carries TRBV30 and TRBJ2-7; D gene uncertain. V gave up 1 base and J gave up 3 bases, with 4 bases separating them. Germline lookup yields CDR1 GTSNPN and CDR2 SVGIG (reference sequence). The CDR3 totals 11 residues. This CDR3 reads CAWSAGYEQYF. The CDR3 DNA reads TGTGCCTGGAGTGCGGGCTACGAGCAGTACTTC.

CDR3: CASSREAGNNQPQHF. The CDR3 DNA reads as TGTGCCAGCAGCCGAGAGGCAGGGAACAATCAGCCCCAGCATTTT. The chain carries TRBV11-2 and TRBJ1-5; D perhaps matches TRBD1 (5 bases). CDR1 is SGHAT, CDR2 FQNNGV, per germline. V dropped 5 bases and J dropped 3 bases, with 14 bases sitting between them. The CDR3 sequence is 15 residues long.

The chain combines TRBV21-1 with TRBJ1-2. TRBV21-1 is a pseudogene segment. This CDR3 has 13 amino acids. CDR3 sequence reads: CASSKGANYGYTF. CDR3 coding DNA: TGTGCCAGCAGCAAAGGAGCTAACTATGGCTACACCTTC.

The V and J genes are TRBV30 and TRBJ1-4; D gene unclear. V dropped 0 bases and J dropped 0 bases, with 14 bases sitting between them. The CDR3 totals 17 residues. The germline gives CDR1 GTSNPN, CDR2 SVGIG (reference sequence). CDR3 in amino acids: CAWSVRRNPATNEKLFF. The CDR3 DNA reads as TGTGCCTGGAGTGTGCGACGCAACCCGGCAACTAATGAAAAACTGTTTTTT.

This clone was seen a single time. This chain links TRBV9 with TRBJ2-7; D possibly matches TRBD1 or TRBD2 (5 bases each). CDR1 and CDR2 (germline): SGDLS, YYNGEE. CDR3 length equals 15 residues. V was shortened by 3 bases and J by 5 bases, with 18 bases between the two germline ends. This CDR3 is CASSAEGYPMDEQYF. As DNA, the CDR3 is TGTGCCAGCAGCGCCGAGGGGTATCCGATGGACGAGCAGTACTTC.

The chain employs TRBV12-3 or TRBV12-4 and TRBJ1-1; tentatively, D is TRBD1 (6 bases). V was cut by 5 bases and J by 10 bases, with 11 bases left in between. The CDR3 contains 11 residues. The CDR3 bases are TGTGCCAGCAGTACAGGGATGGGAGCTTTCTTT. It translates to CASSTGMGAFF.

V gene TRBV4-3 combines with J gene TRBJ1-1; the match to TRBD1 covers 8 bases. Unmatched junction bases numbered 5, after V lost 1 base and J lost 7 bases. The CDR3 spans 14 residues. The germline gives CDR1 LGHNA, CDR2 YSLEER. For the CDR3, the DNA is TGCGCCAGCAGCCAAGGCGACAGGGGTTATGAAGCTTTCTTT. Residues: CASSQGDRGYEAFF.